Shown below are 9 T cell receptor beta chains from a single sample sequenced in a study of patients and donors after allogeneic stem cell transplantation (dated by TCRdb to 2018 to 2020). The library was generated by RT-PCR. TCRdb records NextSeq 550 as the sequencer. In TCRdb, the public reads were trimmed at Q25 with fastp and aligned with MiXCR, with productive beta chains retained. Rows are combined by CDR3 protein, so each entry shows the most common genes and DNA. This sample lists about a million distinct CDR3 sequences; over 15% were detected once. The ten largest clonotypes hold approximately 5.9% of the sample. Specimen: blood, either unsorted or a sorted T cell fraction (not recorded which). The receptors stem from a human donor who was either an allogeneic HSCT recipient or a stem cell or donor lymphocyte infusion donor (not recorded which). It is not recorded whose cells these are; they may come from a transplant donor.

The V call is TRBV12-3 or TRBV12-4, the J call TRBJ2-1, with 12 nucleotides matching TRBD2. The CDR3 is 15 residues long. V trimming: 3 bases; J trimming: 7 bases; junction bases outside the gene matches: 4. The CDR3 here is CASSFASGGENEQFF. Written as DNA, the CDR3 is TGTGCCAGCAGTTTTGCTAGCGGGGGGGAAAATGAGCAGTTCTTC.

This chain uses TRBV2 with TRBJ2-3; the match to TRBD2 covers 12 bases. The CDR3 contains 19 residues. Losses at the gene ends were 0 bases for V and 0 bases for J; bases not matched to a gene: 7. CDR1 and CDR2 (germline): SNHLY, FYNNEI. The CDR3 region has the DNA TGTGCCAGCAGTGAAGCGAGACTAGCGGGGGTCCCCAGCACAGATACGCAGTATTTT. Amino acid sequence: CASSEARLAGVPSTDTQYF.

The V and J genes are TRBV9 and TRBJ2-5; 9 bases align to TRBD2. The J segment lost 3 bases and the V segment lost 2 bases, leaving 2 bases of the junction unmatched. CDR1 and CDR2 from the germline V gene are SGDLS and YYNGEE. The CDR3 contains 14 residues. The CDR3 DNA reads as TGTGCCAGCAGCGTGGGACTAGCCGAAGAGACCCAGTACTTC. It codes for CASSVGLAEETQYF.

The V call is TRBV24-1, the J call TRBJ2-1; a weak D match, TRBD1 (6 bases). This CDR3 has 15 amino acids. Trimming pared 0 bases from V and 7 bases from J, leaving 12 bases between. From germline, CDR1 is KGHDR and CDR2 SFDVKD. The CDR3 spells CATSDLYGGFNEQFF. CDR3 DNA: TGTGCCACCAGTGATTTGTATGGGGGCTTTAATGAGCAGTTCTTC.

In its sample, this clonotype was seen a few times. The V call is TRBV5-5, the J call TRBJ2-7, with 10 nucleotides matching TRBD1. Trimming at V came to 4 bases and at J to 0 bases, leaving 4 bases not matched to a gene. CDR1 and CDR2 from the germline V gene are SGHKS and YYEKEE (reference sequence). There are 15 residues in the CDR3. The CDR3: CASSPGQGVSYEQYF. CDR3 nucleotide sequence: TGTGCCAGCAGCCCCGGACAGGGGGTCTCCTACGAGCAGTACTTC.

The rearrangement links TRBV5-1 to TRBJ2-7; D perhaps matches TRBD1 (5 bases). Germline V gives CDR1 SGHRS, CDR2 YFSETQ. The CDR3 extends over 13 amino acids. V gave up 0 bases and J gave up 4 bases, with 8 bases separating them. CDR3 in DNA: TGCGCCAGCAGCTTGGGACAGCAGTACGAGCAGTACTTC. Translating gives CASSLGQQYEQYF.

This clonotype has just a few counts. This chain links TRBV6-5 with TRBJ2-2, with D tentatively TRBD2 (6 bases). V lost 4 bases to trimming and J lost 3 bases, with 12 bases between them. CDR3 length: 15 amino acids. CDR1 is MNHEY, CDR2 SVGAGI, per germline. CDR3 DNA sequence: TGTGCCAGCAGTTGGGGGTGGGGGGACACCGGGGAGCTGTTTTTT. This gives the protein CASSWGWGDTGELFF.

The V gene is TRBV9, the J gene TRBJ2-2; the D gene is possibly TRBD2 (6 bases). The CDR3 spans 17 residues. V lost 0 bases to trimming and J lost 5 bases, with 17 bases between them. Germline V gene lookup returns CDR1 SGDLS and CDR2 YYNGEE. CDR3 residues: CASSVGLQREKTGELFF. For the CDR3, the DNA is TGTGCCAGCAGCGTAGGTTTGCAACGGGAGAAAACCGGGGAGCTGTTTTTT.

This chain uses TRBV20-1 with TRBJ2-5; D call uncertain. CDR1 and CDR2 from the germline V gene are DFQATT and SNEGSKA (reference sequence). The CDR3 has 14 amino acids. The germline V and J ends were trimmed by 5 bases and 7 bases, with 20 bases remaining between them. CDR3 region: CSAANTGVVRTQYF. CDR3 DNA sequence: TGCAGTGCTGCTAACACTGGAGTTGTGAGGACCCAGTACTTC.